This T cell receptor beta chain was documented in a study of blood T cell repertoires in COVID-19. The V gene end was trimmed by 4 bases and the J gene end by 0 bases; junction bases not matched to a gene: 7. The CDR3 runs 16 residues. Germline-derived CDR1 and CDR2 are SGDLS and YYNGEE. Clones were sequenced by immunoSEQ multiplex PCR, and TCRdb holds only the in-frame ones, with some missing. This sample has under 150,000 clones, with approximately 87% found just once. The sample was PBMCs or T cells enriched from blood (not recorded which). This chain links TRBV9 with TRBJ2-1; 7 bases fit TRBD1. The sequence was obtained from a middle-aged man in a cohort exposed to, infected with or recovered from COVID-19 (not recorded which). The CDR3 nucleotides read TGTGCCAGCAGCACACATGGACAGGACTCCTACAATGAGCAGTTCTTC. It specifies CASSTHGQDSYNEQFF.